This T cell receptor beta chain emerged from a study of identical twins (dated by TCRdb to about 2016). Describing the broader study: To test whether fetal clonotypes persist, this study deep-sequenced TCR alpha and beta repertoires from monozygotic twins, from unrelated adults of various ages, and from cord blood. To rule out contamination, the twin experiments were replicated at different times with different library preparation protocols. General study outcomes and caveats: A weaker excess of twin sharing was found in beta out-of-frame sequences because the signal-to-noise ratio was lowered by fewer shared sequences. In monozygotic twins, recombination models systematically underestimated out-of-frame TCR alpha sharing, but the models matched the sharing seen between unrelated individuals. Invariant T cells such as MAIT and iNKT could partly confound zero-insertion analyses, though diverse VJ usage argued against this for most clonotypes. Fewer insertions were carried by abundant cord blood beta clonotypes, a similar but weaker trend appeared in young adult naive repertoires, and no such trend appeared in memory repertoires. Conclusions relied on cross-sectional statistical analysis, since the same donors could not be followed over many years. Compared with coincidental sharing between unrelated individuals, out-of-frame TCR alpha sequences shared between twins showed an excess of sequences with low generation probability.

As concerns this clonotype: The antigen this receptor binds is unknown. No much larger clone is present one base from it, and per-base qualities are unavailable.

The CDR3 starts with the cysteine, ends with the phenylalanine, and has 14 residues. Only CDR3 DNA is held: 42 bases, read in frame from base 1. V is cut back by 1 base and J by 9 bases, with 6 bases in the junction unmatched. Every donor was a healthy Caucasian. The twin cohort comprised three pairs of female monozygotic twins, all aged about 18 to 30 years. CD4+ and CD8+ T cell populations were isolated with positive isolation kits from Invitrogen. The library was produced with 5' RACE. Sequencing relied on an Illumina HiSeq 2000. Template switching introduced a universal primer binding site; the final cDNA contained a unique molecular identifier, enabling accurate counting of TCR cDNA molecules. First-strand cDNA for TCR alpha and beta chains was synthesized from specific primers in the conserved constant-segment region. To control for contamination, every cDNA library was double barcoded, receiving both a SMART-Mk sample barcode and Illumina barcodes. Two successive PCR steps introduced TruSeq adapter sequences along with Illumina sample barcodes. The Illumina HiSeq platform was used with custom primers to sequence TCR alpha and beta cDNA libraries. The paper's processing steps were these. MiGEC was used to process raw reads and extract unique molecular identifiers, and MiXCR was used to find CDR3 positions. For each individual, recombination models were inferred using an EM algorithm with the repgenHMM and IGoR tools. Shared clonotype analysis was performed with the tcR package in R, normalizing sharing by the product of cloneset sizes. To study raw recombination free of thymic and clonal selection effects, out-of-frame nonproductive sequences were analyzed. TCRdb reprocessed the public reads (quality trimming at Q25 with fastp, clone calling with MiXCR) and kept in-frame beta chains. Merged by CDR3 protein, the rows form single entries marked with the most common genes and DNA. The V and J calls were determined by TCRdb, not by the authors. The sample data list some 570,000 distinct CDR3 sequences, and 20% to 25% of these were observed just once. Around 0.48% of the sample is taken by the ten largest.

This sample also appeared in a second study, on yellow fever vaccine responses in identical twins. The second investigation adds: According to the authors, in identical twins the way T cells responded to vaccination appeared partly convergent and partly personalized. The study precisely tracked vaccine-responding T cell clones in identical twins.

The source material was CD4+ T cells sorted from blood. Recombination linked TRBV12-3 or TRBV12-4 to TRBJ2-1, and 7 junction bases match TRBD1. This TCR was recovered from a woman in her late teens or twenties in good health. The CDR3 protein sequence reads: CASSLGQGRGEQFF. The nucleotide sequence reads TGTGCCAGCAGTTTAGGACAGGGTAGGGGTGAGCAGTTCTTC.